A single TCR beta chain is shown here with its context. In the source study's methods: Amplification of reference gene primers provided the estimated nucleated cell counts. The assay was immunoSEQ multiplex PCR, and TCRdb's table has in-frame clones only and misses some. The V and J calls and clone size were taken over from that table, and D and trimming were inferred from the DNA. The table lists more than 100,000 clones, just under 85% of them singletons, with 16% in the top ten. Trimming shortened V by 8 bases and J by 2 bases, and 7 bases separated the two germline ends. CDR3 length equals 12 residues. Germline V gene lookup returns CDR1 MNHEY and CDR2 SVGAGI. This sample stems from a study of blood T cell repertoires in COVID-19.

The chain combines TRBV6-5 with TRBJ1-5, with D unresolved. Sequencing was performed on peripheral blood. The origin of this receptor is a woman aged 45 to 65 with acute or convalescent COVID-19. In DNA form, the CDR3 reads TGTGCCAGCCGCCAGGGCAATCAGCCCCAGCATTTT. This encodes CASRQGNQPQHF.